This T cell receptor (beta chain) was sequenced during a study of cytomegalovirus exposure and HLA in healthy donors (dated by TCRdb to about 2017). Regarding the research as a whole: In an earlier analysis of 450 to 750 of the donors, around 300 Gb of sequence data and roughly 100 million unique TCR beta sequences from some 170 million T cells were reported. Genome-wide SNP genotypes for about 60% of the 666 donors were used in a later genetic analysis, which treated that subset as a discovery cohort. Roughly five DR-DQ haplotypes were treated as single units for association and clustering because of strong linkage in the cohort. The study was designed to test whether signatures of past pathogen exposure could be identified by cataloging public T cell receptors. Rather than using new phenotypic data, the later analysis identified candidate immune exposures from TCR beta sequences and from how often those sequences occurred across donors. Among the approximately 430 genotyped donors, 75% to 90% belonged to the genetic ancestry cluster associated with self-reported Caucasian donors. An earlier analysis of about 600 of the donors used high-throughput TCR beta sequencing to judge whether each TCR beta V gene segment behaved as functional or pseudogenic. Donor age, sex, ethnicity and CMV serostatus were compiled alongside the repertoire data. To study patterns of TCR occurrence, a later analysis re-analyzed previously published TCR beta repertoires from 550 to 800 donors and added high-resolution HLA genotyping. HLA typing covered class I and class II loci at four-digit resolution. The study combined high-throughput TCR immunosequencing, statistical association of individual TCRs with disease status, and machine learning to predict cytomegalovirus infection status. In addition to the first cohort of roughly 670 subjects, a separate validation cohort of 120 different subjects was used. Using immunosequencing, the study profiled T cell repertoires from roughly 650 subjects and related those repertoires to cytomegalovirus serostatus. About 300 gigabases of sequencing data and approximately 92 million unique TCR sequences made up an early release that covered several hundred HLA-typed donors. The number of typed donors differed by locus: about 620-630 for A, B, C, DRB1 and DQB1; 500 to 550 for DQA1; 606 for DPA1; and around 450 for DPB1. On average, roughly 200,000 unique TCR beta nucleotide sequences were sequenced per donor among 398 genotyped donors of the cohort, with around 19% of those sequences being non-productive. Every repertoire in the discovery cohort had been generated on one and the same sequencing platform. On the study overall, not on this receptor specifically: Linkage disequilibrium might explain the correlated functional status among segregating V segments, but an unknown experimental factor could not be excluded. Because HLA typing was unavailable for some donors at each locus, only the typed subset was used in association tests. Most TCR sequences were seen in very few donors, while some public TCRs were found in many individuals. In a later genetic analysis, a missense DCLRE1C variant was associated with V-gene and J-gene trimming of TCR beta chains, and the association was replicated in an independent cohort. In a later analysis, several top co-occurrence clusters were reported to appear linked to parvovirus B19, influenza, CMV and Epstein-Barr virus. In a later analysis, around 17,000 TCR beta sequences were associated with specific HLA alleles at a false discovery rate of 0.05. Some IMGT-functional V segments, including TRBV6-2 and TRBV6-3, could not be distinguished by the 87-base-pair reads and were therefore excluded. In an earlier analysis of approximately 590 of the donors, most TCR beta V segments were observed in productive rearrangements about 87% or about 30% of the time, broadly matching IMGT annotations. A cluster of highly shared sequence variants was judged likely to be a technical artifact of the sequencing pipeline. In a later analysis, most CMV-associated TCR beta chains were found to appear HLA-restricted, with HLA associations seemingly driven largely by CMV exposure. The authors suggested that the approach could potentially be extended to other disease states and immunological phenotypes. CMV serostatus was the only immune exposure information available for the cohort. Roughly uniform sequencing depth across donors was assumed in presence/absence analyses, although this assumption may not hold. Compared with equally common non-associated chains, HLA-associated TCR beta chains in a later analysis were more clonally expanded and had lower generation probabilities. According to a later analysis, TCR association rates differed among HLA loci, with DRB1 alleles showing the most associated TCRs and HLA-C alleles showing the fewest. Cytomegalovirus status was reported to be diagnosed by the classifier with high specificity and sensitivity in both the original and validation cohorts. A further reported finding was that TCR beta sequences accurately predicted the HLA-A and HLA-B alleles for most subjects in the first cohort. Strong co-occurrence of HLA alleles, especially DR and DQ, made assigning TCR associations to individual alleles difficult. A total of roughly 160 TCR beta chains were listed by the study as associated with cytomegalovirus. In vitro tests confirmed that a few of the cytomegalovirus-associated TCR beta chains recognize cytomegalovirus antigens. In this cohort, only TCR beta chains were sequenced, and detectable features were limited by the absence of alpha or paired-chain data. Because counts were too low, about 18 rarely observed V segments, including chromosome 9 orphons, were excluded from the earlier analysis of a few hundred of the donors. According to a later genetic analysis, donors in an Asian-associated ancestry cluster had fewer N-insertions in productive TCRs than the approximately 670-donor mean.

This clone was detected only a few times. Its antigen is still unknown. Base quality data are lacking; no much larger clone is found one base away. Receptor amplification or capture employed the immunoSEQ multiplex PCR assay. A mixture of 60 forward primers for TCR Vbeta segments and 13 reverse primers for TCR Jbeta segments was used in the multiplex PCR. Amplification of the CDR3 region of rearranged TCR beta genes was performed with a multiplex PCR assay on genomic DNA. The Illumina HiSeq System was used to sequence the amplified TCR beta libraries as 87-base-pair reads. In the original analysis: In a later analysis, tens of millions of unique TCR beta chains were counted across the 500 to 850 repertoires, and around 10 million of these chains were shared by at least two donors. Raw reads were error-corrected and collapsed into unique sequences by a nearest-neighbor algorithm in which closely related sequences were merged to remove PCR and sequencing errors. CDR3 sequences were aligned to IMGT reference sequences to assign V, D and J gene segments. Each retained sequence needed at least a six-nucleotide match to both a V gene segment and a J gene segment. A rearrangement was called productive if the CDR3 had no stop codons and remained in frame with V and J, and every other rearrangement was called non-productive. Following IMGT convention, CDR3 was defined as the stretch from the second conserved V-encoded cysteine up to the conserved J-encoded phenylalanine. The earlier analysis of a few hundred of the donors excluded any sequence lacking an unambiguous match to a single V gene segment. In an earlier analysis of approximately 590 of the donors, a V segment was called functional when productive rearrangements were above 56.7%, and segregating when the standard deviation between donors exceeded 5%. To diagnose cytomegalovirus status from the catalog of TCR beta chain sequences, a statistical classification framework was built. In a later analysis, TCR nucleotide sequences were compared against IMGT/GENE-DB human TR gene sequences so that V and J genes could be assigned. In a later analysis, CDR3 sequences and most-parsimonious VDJ recombination scenarios were assigned using the TCRdist pipeline. A later analysis defined each TCR beta chain by its CDR3 amino acid sequence plus V-gene family, and excluded reads lacking a unique V-gene family. As a way to deal with suspected cross-contamination and a sequencing artifact, a later analysis dropped 640 or so nucleotide sequences that were highly shared and had low generation probability. For each public chain, a later analysis derived a clonal expansion index from normalized ranks of inferred template counts within each repertoire. In a later analysis, generation probabilities were computed with a VDJ recombination model fitted to out-of-frame rearrangements, and the resulting probabilities were checked against IGoR. In a later analysis, TCR-TCR, TCR-HLA and TCR-CMV co-occurrence was scored with hypergeometric tests, and a repertoire-size bias correction was applied to TCR pairs. To estimate false discovery rates, a later analysis permuted the HLA or CMV assignments 20 times. In a later analysis, co-occurring TCRs were grouped using DBSCAN, with TCRdist sequence similarity added in when clustering inside HLA-allele-positive subsets. For co-occurrence clustering, repertoires with fewer than 30,000 or more than 120,000 public chains were excluded, along with five repertoires with anomalous nucleotide sharing. TCRdb mirrors the immuneACCESS table, restricted to in-frame sequences. Some clones are absent from its copies; in checked studies, under half trace to an unresolved V gene, and the reason for the others is unknown. V and J calls plus clone size are reproduced from that table; the DNA served to infer D and trimming. The sample has tens of thousands of clones on record, under 80% of them singletons. 5.5% to 7% of the sample belongs to the ten largest clones.

Trimming takes 6 bases off V and 4 bases off J; junction bases not matched to a gene: 7. Taken from cysteine to phenylalanine, the CDR3 has 14 residues. Only the CDR3 region is kept as DNA, spanning 42 bases read in frame from base 1. CDR1 and CDR2 are read off the germline V gene as SQVTM and ANQGSEA. The cohort was made up of several hundred healthy bone marrow donors. At the time of sampling, every cohort member was nominally healthy, though immune exposures that went unrecorded were likely present. The donor tested CMV seropositive, placing the donor among the 289 seropositive members of the cohort. Each donor provided a peripheral blood sample, and peripheral blood mononuclear cells were used for TCR beta sequencing. Genomic DNA was extracted from the blood cell samples with the Qiagen DNeasy Blood Extraction Kit.

This clonotype was sampled from a man aged 18-30 years in good health and CMV-seropositive. This receptor chain uses TRBV29-1 and TRBJ2-3; 10 bases in between match TRBD1. The sequenced sample was PBMCs. The nucleotide sequence reads TGCAGCGTGGGACAGGGGAACGTACCAGATACGCAGTATTTT. This translates into CSVGQGNVPDTQYF.